One T cell receptor beta chain is described in this entry. This sample was included in a study of control samples from healthy donors and cancer patients. Method: immunoSEQ multiplex PCR; TCRdb's copy keeps in-frame clones and lacks some. In the table there are approximately 89,000 clones, over 75% of which are singletons. The V gene's germline CDR1 is MNHEY and CDR2 SVGAGI. V dropped 8 bases and J dropped 10 bases, with 17 bases sitting between them. The CDR3 is made up of 12 amino acids. The chain employs TRBV6-5 and TRBJ1-1, with unresolved D. This TCR was recovered from a man aged 50-60 years in good health. Sequenced input: blood. In DNA, the CDR3 is TGTGCCAGCTCCGAAGGAAGGGAGCGAGCTTTCTTT. It is translated as CASSEGRERAFF.